The present entry profiles one T cell receptor beta chain with its context. The source of the sample is a study of blood T cell repertoires in COVID-19. As for the study in general: Samples of COVID-19 (acute and convalescent) were obtained from the United States, Italy and Spain. The cDNA or gDNA used as material had been derived from T cells, B-cell-depleted T cells, or PBMCs.

The CDR3 is 15 residues long. Germline V gene lookup returns CDR1 SGDLS and CDR2 YYNGEE. Unmatched junction bases numbered 9, after V lost 3 bases and J lost 8 bases. Per the study methods: By means of reference gene primer amplification, nucleated cell counts were estimated. Clones were read by immunoSEQ multiplex PCR, and TCRdb kept only the in-frame ones, dropping some. Clone size and V and J calls were adopted from that table, with D and trimming inferred from the DNA. The sample records under 300,000 clones, approximately 91% being singletons. The TCR sequence derives from a woman aged 40 to 50 who had recovered from COVID-19. Source material: peripheral blood. This sequence joins TRBV9 and TRBJ1-4, with 8 bases aligning to TRBD1. CDR3 amino acids: CASSAQGAWDEKLFF. The CDR3 region has the DNA TGTGCCAGCAGCGCCCAGGGGGCATGGGACGAAAAACTGTTTTTT. The entire variable domain, with the rest obtained from reference TRBV9 and TRBJ1-4, is as follows: DSGVTQTPKHLITATGQRVTLRCSPRSGDLSVYWYQQSLDQGLQFLIQYYNGEERAKGNILERFSAQQFPDLHSELNLSSLELGDSALYFCASSAQGAWDEKLFFGSGTQLSVL.